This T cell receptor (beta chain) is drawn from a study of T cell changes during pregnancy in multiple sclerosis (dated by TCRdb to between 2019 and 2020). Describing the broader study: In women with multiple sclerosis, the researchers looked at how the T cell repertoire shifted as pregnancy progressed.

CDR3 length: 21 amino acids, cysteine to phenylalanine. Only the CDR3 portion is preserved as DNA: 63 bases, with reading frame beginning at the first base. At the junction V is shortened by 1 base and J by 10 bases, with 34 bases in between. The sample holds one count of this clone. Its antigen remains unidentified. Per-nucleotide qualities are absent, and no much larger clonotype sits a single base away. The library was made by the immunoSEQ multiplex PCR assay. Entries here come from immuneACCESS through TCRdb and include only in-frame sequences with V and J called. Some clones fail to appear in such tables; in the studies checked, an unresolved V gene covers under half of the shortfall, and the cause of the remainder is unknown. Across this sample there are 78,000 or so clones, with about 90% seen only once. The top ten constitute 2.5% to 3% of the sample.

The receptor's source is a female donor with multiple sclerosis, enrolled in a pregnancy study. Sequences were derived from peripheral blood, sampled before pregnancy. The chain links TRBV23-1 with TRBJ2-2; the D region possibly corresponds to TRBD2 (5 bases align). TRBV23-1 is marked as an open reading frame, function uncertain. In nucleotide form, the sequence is TGCGCCAGCAGTCAATTCGAAACCCTAACTCCCCCACGGGGTTCCTCTGAGGAGCTGTTTTTT. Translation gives CASSQFETLTPPRGSSEELFF.